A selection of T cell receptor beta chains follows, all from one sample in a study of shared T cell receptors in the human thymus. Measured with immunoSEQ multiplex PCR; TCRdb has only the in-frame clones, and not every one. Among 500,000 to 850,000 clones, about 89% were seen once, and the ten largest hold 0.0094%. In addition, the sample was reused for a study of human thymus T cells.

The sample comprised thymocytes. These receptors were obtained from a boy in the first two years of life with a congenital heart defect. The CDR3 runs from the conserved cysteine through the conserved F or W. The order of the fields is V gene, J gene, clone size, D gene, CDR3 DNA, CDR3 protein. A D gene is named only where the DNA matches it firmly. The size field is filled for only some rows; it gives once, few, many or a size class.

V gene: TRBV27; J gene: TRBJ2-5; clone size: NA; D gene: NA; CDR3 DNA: TGTGCCAGCAGACCCCGCGGCCGGGGGTCCCAAGAGACCCAGTACTTC; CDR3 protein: CASRPRGRGSQETQYF
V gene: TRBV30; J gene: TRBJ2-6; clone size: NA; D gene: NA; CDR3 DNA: TGTGCCTGGAGTTTGGAGGTCTCAGGGGCCATACCTTCTGGGGCCAACGTCCTGACTTTC; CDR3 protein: CAWSLEVSGAIPSGANVLTF
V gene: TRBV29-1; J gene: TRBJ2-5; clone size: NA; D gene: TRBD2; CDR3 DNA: TGCAGCGTTGAAAAGGGACTAGCGGGGGAGGAAGAGACCCAGTACTTC; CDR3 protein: CSVEKGLAGEEETQYF
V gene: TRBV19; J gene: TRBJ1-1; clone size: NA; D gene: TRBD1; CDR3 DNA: TGTGCCAGTAGTATGGGGACAGCCATGAACACTGAAGCTTTCTTT; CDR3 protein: CASSMGTAMNTEAFF
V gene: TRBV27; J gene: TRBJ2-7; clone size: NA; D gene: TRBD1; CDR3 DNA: TGTGCCAGCAGTTGGAACCGGGACAGGGGTACCTACGAGCAGTACTTC; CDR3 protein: CASSWNRDRGTYEQYF
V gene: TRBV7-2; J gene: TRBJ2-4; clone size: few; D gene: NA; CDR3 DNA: TGTGCCAGCAGCGAGACGACAGTAGCCAAAAACATTCAGTACTTC; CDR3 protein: CASSETTVAKNIQYF
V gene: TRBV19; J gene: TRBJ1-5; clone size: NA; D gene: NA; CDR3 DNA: TGTGCCAGTACCTCGGCAGGGTCGAGTCAGCCCCAGCATTTT; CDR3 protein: CASTSAGSSQPQHF
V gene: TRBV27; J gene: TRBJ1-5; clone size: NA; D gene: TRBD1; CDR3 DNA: TGTGCCAGCAGTCATGCAGGGGGCGCGAGGCCCCAGCATTTT; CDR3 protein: CASSHAGGARPQHF
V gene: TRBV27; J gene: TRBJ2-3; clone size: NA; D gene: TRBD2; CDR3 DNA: TGTGCCAGCAGTTTCAAGCGGGAGCGCGGAGATACGCAGTATTTT; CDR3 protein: CASSFKRERGDTQYF
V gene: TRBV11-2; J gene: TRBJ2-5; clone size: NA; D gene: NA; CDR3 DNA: TGTGCCAGCAGCTTATTGGAGGCAATAAAAGAGACCCAGTACTTC; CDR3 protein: CASSLLEAIKETQYF
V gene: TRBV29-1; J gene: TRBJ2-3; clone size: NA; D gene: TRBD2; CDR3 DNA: TGCAGCGTTGAGGAGCTAGCGGGAGGGAGGGGCACAGATACGCAGTATTTT; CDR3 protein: CSVEELAGGRGTDTQYF
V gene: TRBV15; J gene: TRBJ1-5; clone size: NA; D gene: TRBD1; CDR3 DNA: TGTGCCACCAGCAGAGATGAAAGGACAGGGGATCAGCCCCAGCATTTT; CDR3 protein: CATSRDERTGDQPQHF
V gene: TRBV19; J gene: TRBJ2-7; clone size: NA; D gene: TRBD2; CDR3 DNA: TGTGCCAGTAGCCCGGGACTAGTTCAGTACTTC; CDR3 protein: CASSPGLVQYF
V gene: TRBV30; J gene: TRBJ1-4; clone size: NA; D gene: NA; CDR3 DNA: TGTGCCTGGAGGACCCCCGAGGGCGATAATGAAAAACTGTTTTTT; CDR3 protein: CAWRTPEGDNEKLFF
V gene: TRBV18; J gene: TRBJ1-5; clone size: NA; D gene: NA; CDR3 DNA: TGTGCCAGCTCATTGGACAAGGGGCATCCGCCCCAGCATTTT; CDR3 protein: CASSLDKGHPPQHF
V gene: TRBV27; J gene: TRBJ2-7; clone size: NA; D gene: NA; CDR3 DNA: TGTGCCAGCAGTTTATATGGACAGCTCTCTAGGGAGCAGTACTTC; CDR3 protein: CASSLYGQLSREQYF
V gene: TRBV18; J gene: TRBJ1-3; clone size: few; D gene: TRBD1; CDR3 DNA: TGTGCCAGCTCACCATGCCGGGACAGGGGGAGAATGTCTGGAAACACCATATATTTT; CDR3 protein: CASSPCRDRGRMSGNTIYF
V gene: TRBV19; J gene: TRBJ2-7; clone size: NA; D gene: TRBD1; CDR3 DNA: TGTGCCAGTAGTAGAGAGGGGGCCCATAGCTCCTACGAGCAGTACTTC; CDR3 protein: CASSREGAHSSYEQYF
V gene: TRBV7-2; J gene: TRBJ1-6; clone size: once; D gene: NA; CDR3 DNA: TGTGCCAGCAGCCCCAGGGGCGCGACGAGCTCCTATAATTCACCCCTCCACTTT; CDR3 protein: CASSPRGATSSYNSPLHF
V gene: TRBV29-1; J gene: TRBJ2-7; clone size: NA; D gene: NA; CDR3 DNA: TGCAGCGTTGAAGTTACCGGGGGCTACGAGCAGTACTTC; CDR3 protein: CSVEVTGGYEQYF
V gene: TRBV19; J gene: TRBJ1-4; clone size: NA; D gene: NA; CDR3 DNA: TGTGCCAGTAGTCCCGGTAATGAAAAACTGTTTTTT; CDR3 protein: CASSPGNEKLFF
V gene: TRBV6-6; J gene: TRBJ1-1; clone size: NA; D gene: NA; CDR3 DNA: TGTGCCAGCAGTTACTCCAATCTTGGCGCTTTCTTT; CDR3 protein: CASSYSNLGAFF
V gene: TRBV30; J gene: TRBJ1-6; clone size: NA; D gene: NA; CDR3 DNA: TGTGCCTGGAAGAGAGACGGGGATGGATCCCCCCTCCACTTT; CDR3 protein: CAWKRDGDGSPLHF
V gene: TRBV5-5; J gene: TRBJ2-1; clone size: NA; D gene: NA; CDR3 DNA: TGTGCCAGCAGCCTGGGGTCTAGCGCGGATGAGCAGTTCTTC; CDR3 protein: CASSLGSSADEQFF